This TCR beta chain was retrieved from a study of T cells after yellow fever vaccination. At least ten counts were recorded for this clonotype. Its antigen remains unknown. MiXCR was run by TCRdb on the 5' RACE reads, yielding one entry per CDR3 protein. The sample carries hundreds of thousands of distinct CDR3 sequences, 8% to 10% recorded once. Points from the study as a whole: Faster peaking, at day 5 versus 15, marked a secondary response that was weaker. Post-booster reappearance was seen for most primary-vaccination clones (about 96% CD4, 75% to 90% CD8). Relatively few clonotypes were ones that appeared in both CD4 and CD8 compartments.

Trimming stripped 2 bases from V and 6 bases from J, with 15 bases between. The CDR3 runs 14 residues. Germline CDR1 and CDR2: SGHKS and YYEKEE (reference sequence). J is TRBJ2-7 and V is TRBV5-5, with a tentative D call TRBD1 (5 bases). Sequencing was performed on PBMCs, taken on the day of the first yellow fever vaccination. This sequence was found in a man between 18 and 29 years old who received the YFV17D yellow fever vaccine. Here the CDR3 reads CASSLRAGSGEQYF. CDR3 in DNA: TGTGCCAGCAGCTTACGGGCAGGGTCAGGCGAGCAGTACTTC.